The 12 T cell receptor beta chains below come from one sample, sequenced in a study of T cells in localized non-small cell lung cancer. Sequencing was performed with immunoSEQ multiplex PCR; in TCRdb, only in-frame clones are kept and a portion is missing. The repertoire holds 86,000 or so clones, with roughly 86% as singletons. The sample in question was peripheral blood, obtained before any cancer treatment. The receptors were sampled from a man between 40 and 70 years old with stage I lung adenocarcinoma.

V and J are TRBV30 and TRBJ1-1; D unresolved. This CDR3 spans 12 amino acids. Germline V lookup: CDR1 GTSNPN, CDR2 SVGIG (reference sequence). V gave up 2 bases and J gave up 11 bases, with 15 bases separating them. The CDR3 protein is CAWSPRTEPAFF. For the CDR3, the DNA is TGTGCCTGGAGTCCCCGGACCGAACCGGCTTTCTTT.

This chain joins TRBV11-1 and TRBJ2-7; no reliable D call. V shed 4 bases and J shed 7 bases, with 8 bases lying between them. The length of the CDR3 is 11 residues. CDR1 SGHAT and CDR2 FQDESV come from the germline V gene (reference sequence). The CDR3 DNA sequence: TGTGCCAGCAGCTCCCCTCGGGAGCAGTACTTC. It is translated as CASSSPREQYF.

The rearrangement joins TRBV7-2 to TRBJ1-5; D ambiguous. Trimming took 8 bases from V and 3 from J, leaving 14 bases between them. The CDR3 sequence is 14 residues long. Germline CDR1 and CDR2: SGHTA and FQGNSA. The DNA of the CDR3 is TGTGCCAGCGGCCGACATTACGCCAATCAGCCCCAGCATTTT. As protein: CASGRHYANQPQHF. Full variable domain (rest looked up from reference TRBV7-2 and TRBJ1-5): GAGVSQSPSNKVTEKGKDVELRCDPISGHTALYWYRQSLGQGLEFLIYFQGNSAPDKSGLPSDRFSAERTGGSVSTLTIQRTQQEDSAVYLCASGRHYANQPQHFGDGTRLSIL.

The rearrangement joins TRBV7-6 to TRBJ2-2; 11 nucleotides align to TRBD2. Germline V gene sequence: CDR1 SGHVS, CDR2 FNYEAQ. This CDR3 spans 17 amino acids. Losses at the gene ends were 4 bases for V and 7 bases for J; bases not matched to a gene: 11. The CDR3 sequence is CASSSSLAGGEVGELFF. The CDR3 DNA is TGTGCCAGCAGCTCCTCTTTAGCGGGAGGGGAGGTCGGGGAGCTGTTTTTT.

The rearrangement links TRBV7-9 to TRBJ1-6; D is unclear. Per germline, CDR1 SEHNR and CDR2 FQNEAQ (reference sequence). The CDR3 is 13 amino acids. V dropped 1 base and J dropped 6 bases, with 4 bases sitting between them. The CDR3 region is CASSLGSNSPLHF. As DNA, the CDR3 is TGTGCCAGCAGCTTAGGGTCTAATTCACCCCTCCACTTT.

CDR3 region: CASSSNPDRMTGELFF. The CDR3 region has the DNA TGTGCCAGCAGCTCGAACCCAGACAGGATGACCGGGGAGCTGTTTTTT. This chain joins TRBV5-4 and TRBJ2-2, with D possibly matching TRBD1 (6 bases). Germline values: CDR1 SGHNT, CDR2 YYREEE (reference sequence). Trimming shortened V by 3 bases and J by 5 bases, and 17 bases separated the two germline ends. The CDR3 sequence is 16 residues long.

The genes are TRBV4-3 and TRBJ2-1; tentative D call: TRBD1 (6 bases). Germline CDR1 reads LGHNA; CDR2 reads YSLEER. CDR3 length: 16 amino acids. The V end was cut by 3 bases, the J end by 4 bases, with 16 bases between. CDR3: CASSQNSRGAYNEQFF. The CDR3 region has the DNA TGCGCCAGCAGCCAGAACAGCAGGGGAGCTTACAATGAGCAGTTCTTC.

This CDR3 is CASSLTGPLRRQYF. CDR3 nucleotide sequence: TGTGCCAGCAGTCTAACGGGTCCTCTTCGAAGGCAGTACTTC. The chain has TRBV27 and TRBJ2-7; D is uncertain. V was cut by 5 bases and J by 9 bases, with 20 bases left in between. CDR1 and CDR2 from the germline V gene are MNHEY and SMNVEV (reference sequence). The CDR3 length is 14 residues.

There are a few counts of this clone. The rearrangement links TRBV5-6 to TRBJ1-1, with D maybe TRBD1 (6 bases). This CDR3 contains 13 residues. The V end was cut by 2 bases, the J end by 3 bases, with 8 bases between. Germline V lookup: CDR1 SGHDT, CDR2 YYEEEE. The CDR3 region is CASSLQGYTEAFF. Here the CDR3 DNA reads TGTGCCAGCAGCTTACAGGGCTACACTGAAGCTTTCTTT.

This clone was detected a few times. A read error may produce the germline difference seen at one junction end. V is TRBV11-2 and J is TRBJ2-7; the D call may be TRBD1 or TRBD2 (5 bases each). CDR3 length equals 13 residues. The germline V gene encodes CDR1 SGHAT and CDR2 FQNNGV. This CDR3 is CASREGDHQYPEF. The CDR3 nucleotides are TGTGCCAGCAGGGAAGGGGACCACCAATACCCGGAATTC.

The rearrangement uses TRBV14 and TRBJ1-1; D might be TRBD1 (5 bases). The CDR3 runs to 13 residues. The germline gives CDR1 SGHDN, CDR2 FVKESK. The V end lost 5 bases, the J end lost 3 bases, and 10 bases lay between the germline ends. The CDR3 spells CASSTRDDTEAFF. CDR3 nucleotides: TGTGCCAGCAGCACCCGGGACGACACTGAAGCTTTCTTT.

The rearrangement uses TRBV19 and TRBJ2-7; TRBD2 is a possible D gene (7 bases). Per the germline V gene, CDR1 is LNHDA and CDR2 is SQIVND (reference sequence). This CDR3 is built from 15 residues. Trimming stripped 5 bases from V and 5 bases from J, with 19 bases between. DNA of the CDR3: TGTGCCAGTAGTCCTGTGGCGGGGGCTCTCAACGAGCAGTACTTC. Translating gives CASSPVAGALNEQYF.